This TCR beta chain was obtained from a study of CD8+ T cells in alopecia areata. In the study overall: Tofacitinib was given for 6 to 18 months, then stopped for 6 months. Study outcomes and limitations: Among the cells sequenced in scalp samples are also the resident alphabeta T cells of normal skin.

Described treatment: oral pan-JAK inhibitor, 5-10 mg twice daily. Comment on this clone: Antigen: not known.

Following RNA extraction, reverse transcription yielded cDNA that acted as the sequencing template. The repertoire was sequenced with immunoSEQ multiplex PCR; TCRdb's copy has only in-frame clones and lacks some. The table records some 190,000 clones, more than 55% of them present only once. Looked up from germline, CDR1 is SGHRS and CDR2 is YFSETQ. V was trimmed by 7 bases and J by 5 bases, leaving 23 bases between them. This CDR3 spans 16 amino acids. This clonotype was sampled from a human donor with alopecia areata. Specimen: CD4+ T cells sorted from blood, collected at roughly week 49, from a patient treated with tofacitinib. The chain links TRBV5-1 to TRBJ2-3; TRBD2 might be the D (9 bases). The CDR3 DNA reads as TGCGCCAGCCGCAGGGGGCTAGCGGGGACTGGAGATACGCAGTATTTT. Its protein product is CASRRGLAGTGDTQYF. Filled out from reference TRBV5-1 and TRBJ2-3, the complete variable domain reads KAGVTQTPRYLIKTRGQQVTLSCSPISGHRSVSWYQQTPGQGLQFLFEYFSETQRNKGNFPGRFSGRQFSNSRSEMNVSTLELGDSALYLCASRRGLAGTGDTQYFGPGTRLTVL.